The 6 T cell receptor beta chains reported below all come from one sample, sequenced in a study of cytomegalovirus exposure and HLA in healthy donors. The PCR made use of 60 Vbeta and 13 Jbeta primers. TCRdb's table, derived via immunoSEQ multiplex PCR, lists solely in-frame clones and lacks some. This repertoire shows around 33,000 clones, 90% found once; its top ten account for 2% to 3%. The sequencing input was PBMCs. These receptors all stem from a woman aged 18-29 years in good health and CMV-seronegative.

The genes are TRBV19 and TRBJ2-2; 7 positions match TRBD2. After removal of 6 bases from V and 4 bases from J, the junction contained 8 bases not matched to a gene. The germline gives CDR1 LNHDA, CDR2 SQIVND (reference sequence). The length of the CDR3 is 15 residues. The CDR3 sequence is CASSGLELATGELFF. CDR3 coding DNA: TGTGCCAGTAGCGGACTAGAATTGGCCACCGGGGAGCTGTTTTTT.

This chain connects TRBV7-3 to TRBJ1-2, with TRBD1 as a possible D gene (6 bases). CDR3 size: 16 residues. Germline-derived CDR1 and CDR2 are SGHTA and FQGTGA. V was cut by 4 bases and J by 2 bases, with 17 bases left in between. CDR3 residues: CASSSPPAGENYGYTF. CDR3 in DNA: TGTGCCAGCAGCTCCCCCCCGGCAGGGGAGAACTATGGCTACACCTTC.

The V gene is TRBV18, the J gene TRBJ2-5; 8 positions agree with TRBD1. The germline V gene has CDR1 KGHSH and CDR2 LQKENI. CDR3 length: 15 residues. V lost 0 bases and J lost 5; bases outside the gene matches: 5. For the CDR3, the DNA is TGTGCCAGCTCACCACCGGCAGGGGGCGTGGAGACCCAGTACTTC. Translation gives CASSPPAGGVETQYF.

The J gene is TRBJ2-7, the V gene TRBV30; 13 nucleotides match TRBD2. This CDR3 spans 16 amino acids. Germline assignment: CDR1 GTSNPN and CDR2 SVGIG (reference sequence). J was trimmed by 2 bases and V by 5 bases; bases with no gene match: 9. This CDR3 reads CAWAPGLAGPTYEQYF. DNA for the CDR3: TGTGCCTGGGCGCCGGGACTAGCGGGACCGACCTACGAGCAGTACTTC.

The chain employs TRBV30 and TRBJ2-3; D is perhaps TRBD2 (6 bases). Germline V CDR1 and CDR2: GTSNPN, SVGIG (reference sequence). This CDR3 contains 14 residues. V shed 2 bases and J shed 0 bases, with 9 bases lying between them. The CDR3 nucleotides read TGTGCCTGGAGTCGGGGGAAGAGCACAGATACGCAGTATTTT. It yields the protein CAWSRGKSTDTQYF.

The rearrangement joins TRBV5-3 to TRBJ2-2; D is undetermined. TRBV5-3 is an open reading frame whose function is uncertain. The CDR3 consists of 16 residues. V dropped 4 bases and J dropped 1 base, with 14 bases sitting between them. The CDR3 coding sequence is TGTGCCAGAAGCCCCCACTGTACTATGAACACCGGGGAGCTGTTTTTT. Translated, it gives CARSPHCTMNTGELFF.